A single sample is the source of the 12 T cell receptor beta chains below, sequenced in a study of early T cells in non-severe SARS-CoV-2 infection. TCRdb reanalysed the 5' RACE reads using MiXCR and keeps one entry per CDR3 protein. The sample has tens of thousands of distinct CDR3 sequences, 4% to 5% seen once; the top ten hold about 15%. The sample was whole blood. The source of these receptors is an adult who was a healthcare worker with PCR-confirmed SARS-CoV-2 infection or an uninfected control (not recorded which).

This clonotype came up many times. CDR3 sequence reads: CASSLGGGTDAYEQYF. DNA for the CDR3: TGTGCCAGCAGCTTAGGAGGAGGGACGGACGCCTACGAGCAGTACTTC. The gene calls are TRBV7-9 and TRBJ2-7; tentatively, D is TRBD2 (6 bases). This CDR3 region has 16 residues. The V gene lost 1 base and the J gene lost 2 bases, with 15 bases spanning the gap. Germline V gives CDR1 SEHNR, CDR2 FQNEAQ (reference sequence).

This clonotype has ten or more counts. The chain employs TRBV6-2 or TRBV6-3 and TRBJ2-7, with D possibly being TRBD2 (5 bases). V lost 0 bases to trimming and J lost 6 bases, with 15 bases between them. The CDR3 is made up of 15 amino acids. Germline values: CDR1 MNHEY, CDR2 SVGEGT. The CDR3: CASSYSSFRGSEQYF. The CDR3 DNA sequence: TGTGCCAGCAGTTACTCGAGTTTCCGGGGATCCGAGCAGTACTTC.

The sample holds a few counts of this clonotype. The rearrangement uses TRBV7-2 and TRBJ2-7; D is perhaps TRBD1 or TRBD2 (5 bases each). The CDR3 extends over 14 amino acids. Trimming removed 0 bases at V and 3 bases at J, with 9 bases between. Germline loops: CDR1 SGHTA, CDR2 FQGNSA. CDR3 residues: CASSLAGTIYEQYF. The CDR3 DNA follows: TGTGCCAGCAGCTTAGCCGGGACCATCTACGAGCAGTACTTC.

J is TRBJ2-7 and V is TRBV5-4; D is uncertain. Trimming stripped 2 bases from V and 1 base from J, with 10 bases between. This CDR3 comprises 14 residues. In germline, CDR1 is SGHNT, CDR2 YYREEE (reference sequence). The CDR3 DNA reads TGTGCCAGCAGCTTATCCGAAAAGTCCTACGAGCAGTACTTC. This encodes CASSLSEKSYEQYF.

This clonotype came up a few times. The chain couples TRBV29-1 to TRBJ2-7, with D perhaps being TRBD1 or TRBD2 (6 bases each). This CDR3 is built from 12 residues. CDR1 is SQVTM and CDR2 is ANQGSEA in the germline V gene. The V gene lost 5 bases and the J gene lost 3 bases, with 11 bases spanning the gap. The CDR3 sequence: CSVSRGDYEQYF. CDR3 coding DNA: TGCAGCGTTTCAAGGGGGGACTACGAGCAGTACTTC.

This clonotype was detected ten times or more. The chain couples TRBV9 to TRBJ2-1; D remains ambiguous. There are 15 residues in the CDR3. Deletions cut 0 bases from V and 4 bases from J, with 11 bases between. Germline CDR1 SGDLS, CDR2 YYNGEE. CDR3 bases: TGTGCCAGCAGCGTAGGGGCGACGGATTACAATGAGCAGTTCTTC. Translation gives CASSVGATDYNEQFF.

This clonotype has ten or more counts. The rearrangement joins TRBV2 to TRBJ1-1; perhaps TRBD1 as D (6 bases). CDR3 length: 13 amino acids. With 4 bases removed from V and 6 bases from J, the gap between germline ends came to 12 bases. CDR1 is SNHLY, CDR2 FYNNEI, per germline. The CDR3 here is CASSAGEKAEAFF. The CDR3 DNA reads TGTGCCAGCAGTGCAGGGGAAAAGGCTGAAGCTTTCTTT.

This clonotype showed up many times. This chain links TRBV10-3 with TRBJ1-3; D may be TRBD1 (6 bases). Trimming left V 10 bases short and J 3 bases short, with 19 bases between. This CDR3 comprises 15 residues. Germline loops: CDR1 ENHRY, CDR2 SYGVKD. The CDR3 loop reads CATNSGVTFGNTIYF. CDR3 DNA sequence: TGTGCCACCAACTCAGGGGTAACCTTTGGAAACACCATATATTTT.

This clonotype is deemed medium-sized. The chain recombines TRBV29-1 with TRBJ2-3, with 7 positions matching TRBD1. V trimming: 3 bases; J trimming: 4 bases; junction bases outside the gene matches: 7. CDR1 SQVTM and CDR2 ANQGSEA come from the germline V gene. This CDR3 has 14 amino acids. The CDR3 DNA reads TGCAGCGTTGATTGGTCAGGGGGTTCAGATACGCAGTATTTT. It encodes CSVDWSGGSDTQYF.

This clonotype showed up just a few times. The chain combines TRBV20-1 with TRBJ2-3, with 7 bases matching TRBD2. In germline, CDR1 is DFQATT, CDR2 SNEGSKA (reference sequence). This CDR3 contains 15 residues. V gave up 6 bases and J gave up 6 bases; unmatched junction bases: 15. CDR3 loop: CSAPEIWSGGDTQYF. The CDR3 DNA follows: TGCAGTGCACCCGAGATTTGGTCCGGGGGGGATACGCAGTATTTT.

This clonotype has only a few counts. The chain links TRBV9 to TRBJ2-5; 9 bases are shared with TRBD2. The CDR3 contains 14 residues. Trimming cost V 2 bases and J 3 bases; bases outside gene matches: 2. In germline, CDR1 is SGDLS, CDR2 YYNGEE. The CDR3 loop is CASSVAGGKETQYF. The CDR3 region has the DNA TGTGCCAGCAGCGTCGCGGGGGGGAAAGAGACCCAGTACTTC.

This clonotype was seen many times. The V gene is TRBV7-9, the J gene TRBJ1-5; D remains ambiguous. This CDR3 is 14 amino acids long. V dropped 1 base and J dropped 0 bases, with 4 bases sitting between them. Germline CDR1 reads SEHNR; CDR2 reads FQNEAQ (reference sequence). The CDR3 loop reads CASSLGYSNQPQHF. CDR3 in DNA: TGTGCCAGCAGCTTAGGATATAGCAATCAGCCCCAGCATTTT. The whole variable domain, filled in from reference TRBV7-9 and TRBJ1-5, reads DTGVSQNPRHKITKRGQNVTFRCDPISEHNRLYWYRQTLGQGPEFLTYFQNEAQLEKSRLLSDRFSAERPKGSFSTLEIQRTEQGDSAMYLCASSLGYSNQPQHFGDGTRLSIL.